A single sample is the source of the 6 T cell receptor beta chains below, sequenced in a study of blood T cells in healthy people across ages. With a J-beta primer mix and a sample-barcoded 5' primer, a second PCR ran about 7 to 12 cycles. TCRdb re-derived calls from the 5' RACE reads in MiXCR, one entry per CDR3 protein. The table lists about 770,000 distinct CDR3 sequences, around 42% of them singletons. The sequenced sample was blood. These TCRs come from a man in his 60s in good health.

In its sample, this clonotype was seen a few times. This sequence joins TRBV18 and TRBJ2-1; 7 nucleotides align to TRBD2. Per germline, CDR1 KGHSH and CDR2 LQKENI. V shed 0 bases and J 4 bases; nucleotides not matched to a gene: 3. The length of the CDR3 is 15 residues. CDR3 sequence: CASSPPASGYNEQFF. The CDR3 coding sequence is TGTGCCAGCTCACCACCGGCTAGCGGATACAATGAGCAGTTCTTC.

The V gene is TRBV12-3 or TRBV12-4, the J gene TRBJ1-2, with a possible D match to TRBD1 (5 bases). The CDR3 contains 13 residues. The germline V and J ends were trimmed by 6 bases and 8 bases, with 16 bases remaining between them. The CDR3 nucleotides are TGTGCCAGCAGGGGAGGCGGGGGAGAAGGCTACACCTTC. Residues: CASRGGGGEGYTF.

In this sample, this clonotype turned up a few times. CDR3 DNA sequence: TGTGCCAGCAGTTTCTTAGGGCTGGCCCAGAATTCACCCCTCCACTTT. This gives the protein CASSFLGLAQNSPLHF. The chain links TRBV12-3 or TRBV12-4 to TRBJ1-6, with unresolved D. This CDR3 is built from 16 residues. Between the trimmed V and J ends, which lost 3 bases and 7 bases, there was a span of 16 bases.

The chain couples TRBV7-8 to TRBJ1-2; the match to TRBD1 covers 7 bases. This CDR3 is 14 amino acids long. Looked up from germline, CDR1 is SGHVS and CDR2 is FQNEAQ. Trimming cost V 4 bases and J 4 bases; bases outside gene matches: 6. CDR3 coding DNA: TGTGCCAGCAGCTCGCAGGGGGTGGGCTATGGCTACACCTTC. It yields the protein CASSSQGVGYGYTF.

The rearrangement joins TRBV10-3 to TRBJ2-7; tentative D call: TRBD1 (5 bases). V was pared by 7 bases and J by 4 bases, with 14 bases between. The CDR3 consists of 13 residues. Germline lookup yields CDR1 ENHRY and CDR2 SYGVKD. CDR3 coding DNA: TGTGCCATCAATCCCCAGTCAGGGTACGAGCAGTACTTC. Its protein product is CAINPQSGYEQYF.

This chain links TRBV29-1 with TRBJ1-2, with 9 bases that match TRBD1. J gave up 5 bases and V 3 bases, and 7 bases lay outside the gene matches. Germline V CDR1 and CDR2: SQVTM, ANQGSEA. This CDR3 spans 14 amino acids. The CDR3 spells CSVDKAGQGYGYTF. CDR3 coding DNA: TGCAGCGTTGATAAGGCGGGACAGGGTTATGGCTACACCTTC.